This section outlines one TCR beta chain sequence together with its context. No antigen is known for it. This sample was included in a study of T cell responses to AZD1222 COVID-19 vaccine. Germline-derived CDR1 and CDR2 are SGHRS and YFSETQ. The CDR3 extends over 14 amino acids. The ends were cut back, 4 bases at V and 5 bases at J, with 16 bases in the middle. General study findings and limits: Among AZD1222 vaccinees, only five or six were seropositive at baseline. A mostly white British donor set with more females was recruited, and clonal diversity was possibly underestimated.

Libraries were prepared by immunoSEQ multiplex PCR; TCRdb keeps only in-frame clonotypes and omits some of them. This table has some 180,000 clones, around 90% appearing once. The J gene is TRBJ2-7, the V gene TRBV5-1, with D perhaps matching TRBD2 (7 bases). The source material was peripheral blood, sampled 28 days after the second dose of the MenACWY control vaccine. This sequence originates from an adult who received the MenACWY meningococcal vaccine as a control. The CDR3 DNA follows: TGCGCCAGCAGCCTGGGAGGGGGGGACAACGAGCAGTACTTC. Translation gives CASSLGGGDNEQYF.